Listed below are T cell receptor beta chains from one sample, sequenced in a study of tumor-infiltrating lymphocytes in primary liver carcinoma. Each CDR3 protein gets one entry after TCRdb re-called the multiplex PCR reads with MiXCR. The sample yields 45,000 to 55,000 distinct CDR3 sequences, 65% to 80% seen once. The sequencing sample was made of liver tumor tissue from sampling region 5. These receptors originate from a man in his forties with primary liver carcinoma and hepatitis B virus infection. Both conserved end residues are part of each CDR3. The order of the fields is V gene, CDR3 length, J gene, clone size, D gene, CDR3 DNA, CDR3 protein. A D gene is named only where the DNA matches it firmly. The size entry is marked missing in some rows and otherwise reads once, few, many or a size class.

v_call: TRBV6-1
cdr3_length: 16
j_call: TRBJ2-2
clone_size: many
d_call: -
cdr3_nt: TGTGCCAGCAGTGACTTCGGACTCACGCGGGCCGGGGAGCTGTTTTTT
cdr3_aa: CASSDFGLTRAGELFF

v_call: TRBV5-1
cdr3_length: 15
j_call: TRBJ2-5
clone_size: once
d_call: -
cdr3_nt: TGCGCCAGCAGCTGGTCCCGGATAGGGGAAGAGACCCAGTACTTC
cdr3_aa: CASSWSRIGEETQYF

v_call: TRBV19
cdr3_length: 17
j_call: TRBJ2-1
clone_size: few
d_call: TRBD1
cdr3_nt: TGTGCCAGTAGTAGAGGCGCGGACAGGGGCACCTACAATGAGCAGTTCTTC
cdr3_aa: CASSRGADRGTYNEQFF

v_call: TRBV5-4
cdr3_length: 16
j_call: TRBJ2-5
clone_size: once
d_call: -
cdr3_nt: TGTGCCAACAGCTCTACGACTATCGGGAGTGGAGAGACCCAGTACTTC
cdr3_aa: CANSSTTIGSGETQYF

v_call: TRBV6-5
cdr3_length: 15
j_call: TRBJ2-1
clone_size: -
d_call: TRBD2
cdr3_nt: TGTGCCAGCAGTTACTCTAGTATTAGCGGGAGTCGGATGTTCTTC
cdr3_aa: CASSYSSISGSRMFF

v_call: TRBV5-1
cdr3_length: 14
j_call: TRBJ2-2
clone_size: many
d_call: -
cdr3_nt: TGCGCCAGCAGCTTGGGGGCGAACACCGGGGAGCTGTTTTTT
cdr3_aa: CASSLGANTGELFF

v_call: TRBV28
cdr3_length: 16
j_call: TRBJ2-3
clone_size: once
d_call: TRBD2
cdr3_nt: TGTGCCAGCAGTACGGGACTAGTGGCCAGCACAGATACGCAGTATTTT
cdr3_aa: CASSTGLVASTDTQYF

v_call: TRBV6-1
cdr3_length: 16
j_call: TRBJ2-6
clone_size: once
d_call: -
cdr3_nt: TGTGCCAGTACCAGGATAGCGGACTCTGGGGCCAACGTCCTGACTTTT
cdr3_aa: CASTRIADSGANVLTF

v_call: TRBV30
cdr3_length: 12
j_call: TRBJ2-5
clone_size: many
d_call: -
cdr3_nt: TGTGCCTGGAGTGGGGGTTTGGAGACCCAGTACTTC
cdr3_aa: CAWSGGLETQYF

v_call: TRBV6-5
cdr3_length: 17
j_call: TRBJ2-7
clone_size: -
d_call: TRBD2
cdr3_nt: TGTGCCAGCAGTTACTCGGGGCTAGCGGTGGGGCTCTACGAGCAGTACTTC
cdr3_aa: CASSYSGLAVGLYEQYF

v_call: TRBV11-2
cdr3_length: 13
j_call: TRBJ1-2
clone_size: -
d_call: -
cdr3_nt: TGTGCCAGCATCTTAGAGGGGAACTACGTCTACACCTTC
cdr3_aa: CASILEGNYVYTF

v_call: TRBV12-3/TRBV12-4
cdr3_length: 12
j_call: TRBJ1-1
clone_size: -
d_call: -
cdr3_nt: TGTGCCAACGGTCGAGCGAACACTGAAGCTTTCTTT
cdr3_aa: CANGRANTEAFF

v_call: TRBV21-1
cdr3_length: 14
j_call: TRBJ2-1
clone_size: -
d_call: -
cdr3_nt: TGTGCCAGCAGGGAAGAGCGCTCCTACAATGAGCAGTTCTTC
cdr3_aa: CASREERSYNEQFF

v_call: TRBV12-3/TRBV12-4
cdr3_length: 13
j_call: TRBJ2-4
clone_size: -
d_call: -
cdr3_nt: TGTGCCAGCAGTTTAAGCTGGGGAGACATTCAGTACTTC
cdr3_aa: CASSLSWGDIQYF

v_call: TRBV12-5
cdr3_length: 12
j_call: TRBJ1-1
clone_size: -
d_call: -
cdr3_nt: -
cdr3_aa: CASGSGQGKAFF

v_call: TRBV11-2
cdr3_length: 16
j_call: TRBJ2-2
clone_size: -
d_call: -
cdr3_nt: TGTGCCAGCAGCTCCAGACTGGCTTCGAAGACCGGGGAGCTGCTCTTT
cdr3_aa: CASSSRLASKTGELLF

v_call: TRBV6-1
cdr3_length: 17
j_call: TRBJ1-2
clone_size: -
d_call: -
cdr3_nt: TGTGCCAACAGTGTACAACCGTTCGGGGTAGCGAACTATGGCTACACCTTC
cdr3_aa: CANSVQPFGVANYGYTF

v_call: TRBV28
cdr3_length: 16
j_call: TRBJ2-6
clone_size: -
d_call: TRBD1
cdr3_nt: TGTGCCAGCAATCCAGGGGGCGCGGTTTGGGCCAACGTCCTGACTTTC
cdr3_aa: CASNPGGAVWANVLTF

v_call: TRBV11-2
cdr3_length: 14
j_call: TRBJ2-7
clone_size: -
d_call: -
cdr3_nt: TGTGCCGGCAGCTTAACAGACGGAGCCCTCGAGCAGTACTTC
cdr3_aa: CAGSLTDGALEQYF

v_call: TRBV29-1
cdr3_length: 13
j_call: TRBJ1-3
clone_size: -
d_call: TRBD1
cdr3_nt: TGCAGTGTGGGGGACAGCGGTCGGAGCACCATATATTTT
cdr3_aa: CSVGDSGRSTIYF

v_call: TRBV6-2/TRBV6-3
cdr3_length: 14
j_call: TRBJ2-7
clone_size: -
d_call: TRBD1
cdr3_nt: TGTGTCACCATGGAGGACAGGGGCTCCTACGGGCAGTACTTC
cdr3_aa: CVTMEDRGSYGQYF

v_call: TRBV12-5
cdr3_length: 11
j_call: TRBJ2-7
clone_size: -
d_call: -
cdr3_nt: TGTGCTAATCCCCCGGGGTCAGAGCAATACTTC
cdr3_aa: CANPPGSEQYF

v_call: TRBV11-2
cdr3_length: 12
j_call: TRBJ2-1
clone_size: -
d_call: -
cdr3_nt: TGTGCCGGTAGCTTGGGGGTACGTGAGCACTTCTTC
cdr3_aa: CAGSLGVREHFF

v_call: TRBV6-5
cdr3_length: 14
j_call: TRBJ2-1
clone_size: -
d_call: -
cdr3_nt: TGTGCCAACAGGGTATACAGGGCCGACAATGAGCAGTTCTTC
cdr3_aa: CANRVYRADNEQFF

v_call: TRBV11-2
cdr3_length: 15
j_call: TRBJ2-5
clone_size: -
d_call: TRBD1
cdr3_nt: TGTGCAAGCAGCCAAAGGCCAGGGGGCGAGGAGACCCAATACTTC
cdr3_aa: CASSQRPGGEETQYF

v_call: TRBV6-5
cdr3_length: 14
j_call: TRBJ1-5
clone_size: -
d_call: -
cdr3_nt: TGTACTAGCAGTAGGATAGGGGGGGCTCAGCCCCAGCATTTT
cdr3_aa: CTSSRIGGAQPQHF

v_call: TRBV20-1
cdr3_length: 15
j_call: TRBJ1-5
clone_size: few
d_call: -
cdr3_nt: TGCAGTGCTAGGGCCAGAGAGGGGTTAATCCAGCCCCAGCATTTT
cdr3_aa: CSARAREGLIQPQHF

v_call: TRBV6-5
cdr3_length: 16
j_call: TRBJ2-1
clone_size: -
d_call: -
cdr3_nt: TGTGCCAGCAGCCCGAGGGGAAGGCTCTGGTACAATGAGCAGTTCTTC
cdr3_aa: CASSPRGRLWYNEQFF

v_call: TRBV11-1
cdr3_length: 13
j_call: TRBJ2-7
clone_size: -
d_call: -
cdr3_nt: TGTGCCAGCAGCTTAGAGACGGGGAACGGGCAGTACTTC
cdr3_aa: CASSLETGNGQYF

v_call: TRBV4-1
cdr3_length: 15
j_call: TRBJ1-5
clone_size: -
d_call: -
cdr3_nt: TGCGCCAGTAGCCAAGGTGGAGGGAGCAATCAGCCCCAGCATTTT
cdr3_aa: CASSQGGGSNQPQHF

v_call: TRBV4-2
cdr3_length: 14
j_call: TRBJ2-1
clone_size: -
d_call: TRBD2
cdr3_nt: TGTGCCAGTAGCCAAGCGGGACCCGATGATGAGCAGCTCTTC
cdr3_aa: CASSQAGPDDEQLF

v_call: TRBV7-9
cdr3_length: 20
j_call: TRBJ2-1
clone_size: -
d_call: TRBD2
cdr3_nt: TGTGCCAGCAGCTCAGCGCCGGAGACTAGCGGTAGCAGCTCCTACAATGAGCAGTTCTTC
cdr3_aa: CASSSAPETSGSSSYNEQFF

v_call: TRBV4-1
cdr3_length: 13
j_call: TRBJ2-7
clone_size: -
d_call: -
cdr3_nt: TGCGCCAGCAGTCAAGGGGGACACTACAAGCACTACTTC
cdr3_aa: CASSQGGHYKHYF

v_call: TRBV11-2
cdr3_length: 14
j_call: TRBJ2-7
clone_size: -
d_call: -
cdr3_nt: TGTGCCAGCAGCTTATCGGCTAGAGAATACGAGCAATACTTC
cdr3_aa: CASSLSAREYEQYF

v_call: TRBV6-6
cdr3_length: 16
j_call: TRBJ2-2
clone_size: -
d_call: -
cdr3_nt: TGTGCCAGCAGTTCCGGGCCCACTCCGGACACCGGGGGGCTGTTTTTT
cdr3_aa: CASSSGPTPDTGGLFF

v_call: TRBV12-3/TRBV12-4
cdr3_length: 16
j_call: TRBJ2-2
clone_size: -
d_call: TRBD2
cdr3_nt: TGTGCCAGCAGTTTGTTGGCGGGAGTAGTCGCCGGGGAGCTGTTTTTT
cdr3_aa: CASSLLAGVVAGELFF

v_call: TRBV11-3
cdr3_length: 13
j_call: TRBJ1-1
clone_size: -
d_call: -
cdr3_nt: TGTGCCAGTCGCCTAGCAGGGAGGACTGAAGCTTTCTTT
cdr3_aa: CASRLAGRTEAFF

v_call: TRBV11-2
cdr3_length: 15
j_call: TRBJ1-5
clone_size: -
d_call: -
cdr3_nt: TGTGCCAGTAACTTAGTCGGATGGCTGGGCCAGCCCCAGCATTTT
cdr3_aa: CASNLVGWLGQPQHF

v_call: TRBV11-2
cdr3_length: 16
j_call: TRBJ2-7
clone_size: -
d_call: TRBD2
cdr3_nt: TGTGCCAGCAGCCTCAGACTAGCCCGTCTGGAGGTGGAGCAGTACTTC
cdr3_aa: CASSLRLARLEVEQYF

v_call: TRBV29-1
cdr3_length: 11
j_call: TRBJ1-1
clone_size: -
d_call: -
cdr3_nt: TGCAGCGTTGAACGGAACAGCGAAGCTTTCTTT
cdr3_aa: CSVERNSEAFF

v_call: TRBV4-1
cdr3_length: 19
j_call: TRBJ2-1
clone_size: -
d_call: TRBD2
cdr3_nt: TGCGCCAGTAGCCAAGATAGGGGGACTAGCGGTCTTCTATACCATGAGCAGTTCTTC
cdr3_aa: CASSQDRGTSGLLYHEQFF